This record concerns one TCR beta chain sequence. The sample belongs to a study of cytomegalovirus exposure and HLA in healthy donors. The V gene end was trimmed by 5 bases and the J gene end by 3 bases; junction bases not matched to a gene: 12. The germline V gene has CDR1 MRHNA and CDR2 SNTAGT. The CDR3 extends over 18 amino acids. This PCR relied on a set of 60 Vbeta primers and 13 Jbeta primers. The assay was immunoSEQ multiplex PCR, and TCRdb's table has in-frame clones only and misses some. Its listing shows roughly 110,000 clones. The specimen sequenced was PBMCs. The receptor was derived from a man aged 30-40 years in good health and CMV-seronegative. This chain links TRBV6-4 with TRBJ2-1; TRBD2 matches 11 bases. CDR3 coding DNA: TGTGCCAGCAGTCCGGCAGCCATAGCGGGGGGGAACTACAATGAGCAGTTCTTC. It translates to CASSPAAIAGGNYNEQFF.